What follows describes a single T cell receptor beta chain. As yet, its antigen is unknown. This sample is drawn from a study of T cell responses to AZD1222 COVID-19 vaccine. General study findings and limits: Spike-specific TCRs gained breadth and depth after people received two AZD1222 doses. Just a handful of AZD1222 recipients tested seropositive at baseline.

The V end was cut by 4 bases, the J end by 5 bases, with 17 bases between. CDR1 and CDR2 (germline): SGHRS, YFSETQ. The CDR3 spans 15 residues. Data came from immunoSEQ multiplex PCR; TCRdb stores just in-frame clones and leaves some out. Of about 150,000 clones in the sample, under 95% were seen once. The receptor comes from an adult who received the AZD1222 COVID-19 vaccine. This material consisted of peripheral blood, taken 28 days after the second AZD1222 dose. The chain uses TRBV5-1 and TRBJ2-3; D gene uncertain. The CDR3 sequence: CASSPHTRIIDTQYF. CDR3 sequence (DNA): TGCGCCAGCAGCCCGCATACCCGAATAATAGATACGCAGTATTTT. Full variable domain (outside the CDR3, taken from reference TRBV5-1 and TRBJ2-3): KAGVTQTPRYLIKTRGQQVTLSCSPISGHRSVSWYQQTPGQGLQFLFEYFSETQRNKGNFPGRFSGRQFSNSRSEMNVSTLELGDSALYLCASSPHTRIIDTQYFGPGTRLTVL.